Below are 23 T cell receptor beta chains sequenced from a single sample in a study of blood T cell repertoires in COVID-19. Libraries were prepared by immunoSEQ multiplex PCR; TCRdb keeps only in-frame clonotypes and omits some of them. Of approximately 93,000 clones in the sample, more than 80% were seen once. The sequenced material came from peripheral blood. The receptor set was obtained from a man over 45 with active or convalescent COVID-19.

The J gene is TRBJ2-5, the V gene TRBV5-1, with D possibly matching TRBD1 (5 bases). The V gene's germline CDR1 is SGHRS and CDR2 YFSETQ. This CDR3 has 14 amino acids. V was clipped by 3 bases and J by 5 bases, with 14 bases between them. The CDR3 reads CASSSGQSVETQYF. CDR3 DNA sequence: TGCGCCAGCAGCTCAGGACAATCCGTTGAGACCCAGTACTTC. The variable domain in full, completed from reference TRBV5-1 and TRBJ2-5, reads KAGVTQTPRYLIKTRGQQVTLSCSPISGHRSVSWYQQTPGQGLQFLFEYFSETQRNKGNFPGRFSGRQFSNSRSEMNVSTLELGDSALYLCASSSGQSVETQYFGPGTRLLVL.

The CDR3 DNA reads TGTGCCAGTAGTATAGGAAGACAAACCGAGACCCAGTACTTC. It yields the protein CASSIGRQTETQYF. The chain employs TRBV19 and TRBJ2-5; D is unresolved. Germline V gene data show CDR1 as LNHDA and CDR2 as SQIVND (reference sequence). V lost 1 base and J lost 5, with 11 bases in between. This CDR3 has 14 residues.

Here the CDR3 reads CATSDRLYQETQYF. The CDR3 nucleotides read TGTGCCACCAGTGACAGGCTGTATCAAGAGACCCAGTACTTC. The chain joins TRBV24-1 to TRBJ2-5; D is unclear. CDR1 and CDR2 (germline): KGHDR, SFDVKD. This CDR3 spans 14 amino acids. V dropped 4 bases and J dropped 2 bases, with 10 bases sitting between them.

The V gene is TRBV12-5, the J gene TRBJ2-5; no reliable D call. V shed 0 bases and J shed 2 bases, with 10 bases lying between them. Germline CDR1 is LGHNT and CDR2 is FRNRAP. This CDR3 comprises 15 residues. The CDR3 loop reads CASGLVLTDQETQYF. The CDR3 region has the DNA TGTGCTAGTGGTTTGGTACTAACGGATCAAGAGACCCAGTACTTC.

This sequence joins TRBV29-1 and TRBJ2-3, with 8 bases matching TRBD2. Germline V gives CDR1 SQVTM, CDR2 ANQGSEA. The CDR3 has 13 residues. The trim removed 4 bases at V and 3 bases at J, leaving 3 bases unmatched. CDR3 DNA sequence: TGCAGCGTTGCAGCGGGAGTGACAGATACGCAGTATTTT. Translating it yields CSVAAGVTDTQYF.

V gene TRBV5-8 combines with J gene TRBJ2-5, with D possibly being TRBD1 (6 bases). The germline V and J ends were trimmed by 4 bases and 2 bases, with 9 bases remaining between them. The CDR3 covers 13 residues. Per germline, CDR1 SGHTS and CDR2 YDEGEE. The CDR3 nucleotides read TGTGCCAGCAGCCTTCAGGGGCAAGAGACCCAGTACTTC. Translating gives CASSLQGQETQYF.

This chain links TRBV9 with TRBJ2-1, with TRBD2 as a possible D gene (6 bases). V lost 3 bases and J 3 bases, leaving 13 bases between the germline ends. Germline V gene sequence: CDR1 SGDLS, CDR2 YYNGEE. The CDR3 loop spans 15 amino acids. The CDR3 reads CASSAGTPFYNEQFF. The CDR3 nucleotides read TGTGCCAGCAGCGCCGGGACTCCGTTCTACAATGAGCAGTTCTTC.

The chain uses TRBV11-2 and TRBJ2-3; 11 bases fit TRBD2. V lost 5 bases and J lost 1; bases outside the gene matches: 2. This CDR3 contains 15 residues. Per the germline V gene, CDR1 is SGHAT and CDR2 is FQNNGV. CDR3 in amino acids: CASSQGLAGTDTQYF. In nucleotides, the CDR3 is TGTGCCAGCAGCCAGGGACTAGCGGGCACAGATACGCAGTATTTT.

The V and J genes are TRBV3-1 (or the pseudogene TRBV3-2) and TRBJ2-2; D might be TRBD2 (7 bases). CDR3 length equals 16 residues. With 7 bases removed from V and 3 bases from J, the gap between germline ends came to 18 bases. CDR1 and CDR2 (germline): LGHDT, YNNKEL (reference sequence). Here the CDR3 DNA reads TGTGCCAGCACCGTCACGGGGGGCGCTGACACCGGGGAGCTGTTTTTT. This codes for CASTVTGGADTGELFF.

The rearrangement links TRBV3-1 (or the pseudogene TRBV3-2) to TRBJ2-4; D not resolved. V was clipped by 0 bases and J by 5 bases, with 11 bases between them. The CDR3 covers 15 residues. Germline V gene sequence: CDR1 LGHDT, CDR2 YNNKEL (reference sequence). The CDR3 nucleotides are TGTGCCAGCAGCCAAGATGGGCCAGGCCAAAACATTCAGTACTTC. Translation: CASSQDGPGQNIQYF.

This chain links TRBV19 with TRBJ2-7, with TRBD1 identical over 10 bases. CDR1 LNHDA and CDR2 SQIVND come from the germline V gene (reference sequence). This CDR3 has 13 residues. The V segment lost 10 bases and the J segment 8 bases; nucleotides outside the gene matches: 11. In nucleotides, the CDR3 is TGTGCCAATAGCCCGAAGACAGGGGGCAAGCAGTACTTC. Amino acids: CANSPKTGGKQYF.

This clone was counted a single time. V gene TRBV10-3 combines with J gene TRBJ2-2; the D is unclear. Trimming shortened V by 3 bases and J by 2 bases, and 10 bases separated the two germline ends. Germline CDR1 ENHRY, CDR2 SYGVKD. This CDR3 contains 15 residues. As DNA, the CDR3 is TGTGCCATCAGTGATACGGGTAGTAACACCGGGGAGCTGTTTTTT. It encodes CAISDTGSNTGELFF.

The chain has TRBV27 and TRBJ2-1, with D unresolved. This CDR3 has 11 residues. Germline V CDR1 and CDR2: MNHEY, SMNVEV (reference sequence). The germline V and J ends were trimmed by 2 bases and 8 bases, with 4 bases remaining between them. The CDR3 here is CASSLQDEQFF. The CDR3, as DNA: TGTGCCAGCAGTTTACAGGATGAGCAGTTCTTC.

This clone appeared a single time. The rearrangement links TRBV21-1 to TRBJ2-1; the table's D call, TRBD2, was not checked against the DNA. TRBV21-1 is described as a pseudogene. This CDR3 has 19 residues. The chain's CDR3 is CASSSPGKRSSSSYNEQFF. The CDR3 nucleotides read TGTGCCAGCAGCTCCCCGGGAAAGAGATCTTCATCCTCCTACAATGAGCAGTTCTTC.

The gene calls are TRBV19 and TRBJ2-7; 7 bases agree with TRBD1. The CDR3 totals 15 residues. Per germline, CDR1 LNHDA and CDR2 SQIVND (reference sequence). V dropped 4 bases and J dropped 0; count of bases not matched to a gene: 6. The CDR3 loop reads CASSKPGTASYEQYF. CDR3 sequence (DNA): TGTGCCAGTAGTAAGCCCGGGACAGCCTCCTACGAGCAGTACTTC.

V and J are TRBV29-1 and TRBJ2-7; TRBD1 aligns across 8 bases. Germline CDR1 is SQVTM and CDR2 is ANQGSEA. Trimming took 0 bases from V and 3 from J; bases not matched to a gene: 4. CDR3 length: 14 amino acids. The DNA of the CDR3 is TGCAGCGTTGAAGATCCTGGACAGGGCTACGAGCAGTACTTC. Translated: CSVEDPGQGYEQYF.

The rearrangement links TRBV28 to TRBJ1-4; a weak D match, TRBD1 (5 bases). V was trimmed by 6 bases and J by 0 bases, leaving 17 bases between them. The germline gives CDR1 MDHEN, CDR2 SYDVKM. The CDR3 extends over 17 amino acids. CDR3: CASSLGRGSATNEKLFF. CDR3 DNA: TGTGCCAGCAGCCTTGGGAGGGGATCTGCAACTAATGAAAAACTGTTTTTT. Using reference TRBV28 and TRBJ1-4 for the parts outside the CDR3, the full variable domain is DVKVTQSSRYLVKRTGEKVFLECVQDMDHENMFWYRQDPGLGLRLIYFSYDVKMKEKGDIPEGYSVSREKKERFSLILESASTNQTSMYLCASSLGRGSATNEKLFFGSGTQLSVL.

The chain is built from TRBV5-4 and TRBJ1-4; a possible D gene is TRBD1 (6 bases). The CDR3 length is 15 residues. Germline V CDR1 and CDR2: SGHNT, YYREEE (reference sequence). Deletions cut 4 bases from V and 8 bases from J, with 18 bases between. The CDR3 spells CASSRKQGLEEKLFF. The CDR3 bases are TGTGCCAGCAGCCGAAAACAGGGTTTGGAGGAAAAACTGTTTTTT.

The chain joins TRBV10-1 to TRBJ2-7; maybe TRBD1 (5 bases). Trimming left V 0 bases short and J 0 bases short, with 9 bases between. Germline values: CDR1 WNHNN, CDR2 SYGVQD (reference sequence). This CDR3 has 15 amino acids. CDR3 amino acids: CASSESGAASYEQYF. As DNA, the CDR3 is TGCGCCAGCAGTGAGTCAGGGGCAGCCTCCTACGAGCAGTACTTC.

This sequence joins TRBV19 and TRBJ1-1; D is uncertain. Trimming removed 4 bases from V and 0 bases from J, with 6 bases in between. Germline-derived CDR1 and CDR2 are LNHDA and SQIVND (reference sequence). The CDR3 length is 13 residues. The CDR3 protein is CASSKTVNTEAFF. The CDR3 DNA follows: TGTGCCAGTAGTAAAACGGTGAACACTGAAGCTTTCTTT. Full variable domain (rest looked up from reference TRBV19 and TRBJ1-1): DGGITQSPKYLFRKEGQNVTLSCEQNLNHDAMYWYRQDPGQGLRLIYYSQIVNDFQKGDIAEGYSVSREKKESFPLTVTSAQKNPTAFYLCASSKTVNTEAFFGQGTRLTVV.

The CDR3: CASSLQGWDTGELFF. For the CDR3, the DNA is TGTGCCAGCAGTTTACAGGGTTGGGACACCGGGGAGCTGTTTTTT. The V gene is TRBV28, the J gene TRBJ2-2; possible D gene TRBD1, 5 bases. Per the germline V gene, CDR1 is MDHEN and CDR2 is SYDVKM. The CDR3 spans 15 residues. V lost 2 bases to trimming and J lost 3 bases, with 10 bases between them.

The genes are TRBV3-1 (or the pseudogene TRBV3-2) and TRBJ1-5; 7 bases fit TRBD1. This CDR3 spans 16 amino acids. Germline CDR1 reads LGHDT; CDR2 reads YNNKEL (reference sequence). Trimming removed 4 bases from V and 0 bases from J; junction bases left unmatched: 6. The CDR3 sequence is CASSPWDRYSNQPQHF. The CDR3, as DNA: TGTGCCAGCAGCCCATGGGACAGATATAGCAATCAGCCCCAGCATTTT.

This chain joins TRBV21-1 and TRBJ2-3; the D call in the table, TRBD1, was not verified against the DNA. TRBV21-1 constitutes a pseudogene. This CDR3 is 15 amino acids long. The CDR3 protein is CASRWAQDLTDTQYF. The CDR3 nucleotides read TGTGCCAGCAGGTGGGCCCAAGATCTCACAGATACGCAGTATTTT.